The 25 T cell receptor beta chains below were found in one sample sequenced in a study of blood T cell repertoires in COVID-19 (dated by TCRdb to between 2020 and 2021). The library relied on the immunoSEQ multiplex PCR assay. The table comes from immuneACCESS by way of TCRdb, which keeps in-frame sequences with V and J called. Part of the clones is missing from these tables; in studies checked, under half for an unresolved V gene and the rest for unknown reasons. This sample has about 240,000 clones in its table, and roughly four fifths of those were observed once. The ten largest clones represent less than 3.5% of the sample. Material: peripheral blood. The receptors derive from a young woman with acute or convalescent COVID-19.

The count of this clone is one. The chain joins TRBV10-3 to TRBJ2-7; 9 positions agree with TRBD1. The junction had 3 bases not matched to a gene; V was cut back by 0 bases and J by 3 bases. Germline values: CDR1 ENHRY, CDR2 SYGVKD. The CDR3 contains 15 residues. CDR3 coding DNA: TGTGCCATCAGTGAGTCAAACAGGGGGCTCTACGAGCAGTACTTC. Translated, it gives CAISESNRGLYEQYF.

This chain joins TRBV28 and TRBJ2-1; the match to TRBD1 covers 9 bases. J was trimmed by 7 bases and V by 8 bases; bases with no gene match: 12. The CDR3 contains 15 residues. Germline CDR1 MDHEN, CDR2 SYDVKM. CDR3 sequence reads: CASRPGQGALNEQFF. CDR3 nucleotides: TGTGCCAGCCGACCGGGACAGGGAGCATTGAATGAGCAGTTCTTC.

With regard to this clone: The identical CDR3 is also encoded by other nucleotide sequences in the sample. V and J are TRBV9 and TRBJ2-2; the D gene is possibly TRBD1 (5 bases). V was shortened by 0 bases and J by 5 bases, with 5 bases between the two germline ends. The CDR3 has 13 residues. CDR1 SGDLS and CDR2 YYNGEE come from the germline V gene. The chain's CDR3 is CASSVAGTGELFF. In nucleotides, the CDR3 is TGTGCCAGCAGCGTAGCAGGGACCGGGGAGCTGTTTTTT.

The chain recombines TRBV15 with TRBJ1-5; D not resolved. Between the trimmed V and J ends, which lost 2 bases and 1 base, there was a span of 3 bases. CDR1 is LNHNV, CDR2 YYDKDF, per germline (reference sequence). There are 13 residues in the CDR3. CDR3: CATSRLSNQPQHF. CDR3 DNA sequence: TGTGCCACCAGCAGACTCAGCAATCAGCCCCAGCATTTT.

The CDR3: CATAGGYEQFF. Written as DNA, the CDR3 is TGTGCCACAGCGGGAGGCTATGAGCAGTTCTTC. V gene TRBV12-3 or TRBV12-4 combines with J gene TRBJ2-1, with 9 bases matching TRBD2. The CDR3 has 11 amino acids. Germline trimming cut 10 bases from V and 8 bases from J; bases unmatched to any gene: 3.

This clone has a single count. V and J are TRBV11-2 and TRBJ1-4; possibly TRBD1 for D (5 bases). V was trimmed by 2 bases and J by 6 bases, leaving 10 bases between them. Germline CDR1 and CDR2: SGHAT and FQNNGV. This CDR3 has 14 residues. CDR3 residues: CASSLSGNYEKLFF. The CDR3, as DNA: TGTGCCAGCAGCTTATCAGGGAATTATGAAAAACTGTTTTTT.

The V call is TRBV5-8, the J call TRBJ1-4; no firm D call. The V gene's germline CDR1 is SGHTS and CDR2 YDEGEE. V lost 2 bases, J lost 2 bases, and 13 bases lay in between. CDR3 length equals 16 residues. As DNA, the CDR3 is TGTGCCAGCAGCTTTTTCCGGGGTACGACTAATGAAAAACTGTTTTTT. The encoded protein is CASSFFRGTTNEKLFF. Looking up the rest from reference TRBV5-8 and TRBJ1-4 gives the full variable domain: EAGVTQSPTHLIKTRGQQATLRCSPISGHTSVYWYQQALGLGLQFLLWYDEGEERNRGNFPPRFSGRQFPNYSSELNVNALELEDSALYLCASSFFRGTTNEKLFFGSGTQLSVL.

The chain recombines TRBV7-2 with TRBJ2-5; 7 bases line up with TRBD1. The V and J ends lost 0 bases and 4 bases, in that order; junction bases with no gene match: 11. The CDR3 is 17 residues long. Germline CDR1 reads SGHTA; CDR2 reads FQGNSA. The CDR3 region is CASSLAETGLRRETQYF. DNA of the CDR3: TGTGCCAGCAGCTTAGCGGAGACAGGGTTAAGGCGAGAGACCCAGTACTTC.

V gene TRBV7-9 combines with J gene TRBJ2-7; TRBD1 matches 10 bases. Germline assignment: CDR1 SEHNR and CDR2 FQNEAQ (reference sequence). Losses at the gene ends were 4 bases for V and 5 bases for J; bases not matched to a gene: 5. CDR3 length equals 14 residues. The CDR3 protein is CASSSRDRGHEQYF. The CDR3 bases are TGTGCCAGCAGCTCCCGGGACAGGGGCCACGAGCAGTACTTC.

This clone occurred once. The chain links TRBV13 to TRBJ2-3; 7 positions match TRBD2. CDR1 and CDR2 from the germline V gene are PRHDT and FYEKMQ (reference sequence). After removal of 4 bases from V and 8 bases from J, the junction contained 0 bases not matched to a gene. The CDR3 contains 11 residues. The CDR3 is CASSSGGTQYF. The DNA of the CDR3 is TGTGCCAGCAGCTCGGGGGGTACGCAGTATTTT.

The J gene is TRBJ1-2, the V gene TRBV5-8; TRBD1 aligns across 7 bases. Trimming took 2 bases from V and 4 from J; bases not matched to a gene: 8. Germline CDR1 reads SGHTS; CDR2 reads YDEGEE. This CDR3 spans 15 amino acids. The CDR3 protein is CASSLPGQPGYGYTF. CDR3 in DNA: TGTGCCAGCAGCTTACCGGGACAGCCGGGCTATGGCTACACCTTC.

The chain is built from TRBV27 and TRBJ1-6; 7 nucleotides line up with TRBD1. The CDR3 is 14 residues long. CDR1 MNHEY and CDR2 SMNVEV come from the germline V gene (reference sequence). Trimming cost V 5 bases and J 10 bases; bases outside gene matches: 8. CDR3 nucleotide sequence: TGTGCCAGCAGTCCAGACAGGGTGAAATCACCCCTCCACTTT. It codes for CASSPDRVKSPLHF.

The chain carries TRBV19 and TRBJ2-1, with D possibly matching TRBD1 (5 bases). Trimming removed 5 bases at V and 5 bases at J, with 16 bases between. The germline V gene encodes CDR1 LNHDA and CDR2 SQIVND (reference sequence). The CDR3 extends over 15 amino acids. CDR3 amino acids: CASSAGWRLNNEQFF. In nucleotides, the CDR3 is TGTGCCAGTAGTGCAGGGTGGCGGTTAAACAATGAGCAGTTCTTC.

V is TRBV6-5 and J is TRBJ1-1; a weak D match, TRBD1 (6 bases). The germline V gene encodes CDR1 MNHEY and CDR2 SVGAGI. The CDR3 loop spans 13 amino acids. V was pared by 7 bases and J by 5 bases, with 14 bases between. The CDR3 here is CASIGGGGTEAFF. The CDR3 nucleotides are TGTGCCAGCATAGGAGGGGGAGGGACTGAAGCTTTCTTT.

Of note for this clone: Other nucleotide sequences in the sample specify the same CDR3. The chain carries TRBV27 and TRBJ1-5; 7 nucleotides line up with TRBD1. The CDR3 has 14 amino acids. After removal of 4 bases from V and 4 bases from J, the junction contained 4 bases not matched to a gene. Germline V gene lookup returns CDR1 MNHEY and CDR2 SMNVEV (reference sequence). This CDR3 reads CASSSPGGNQPQHF. CDR3 in DNA: TGTGCCAGCAGTTCACCAGGGGGGAATCAGCCCCAGCATTTT.

The chain links TRBV27 to TRBJ2-7; 7 bases agree with TRBD2. Germline assignment: CDR1 MNHEY and CDR2 SMNVEV (reference sequence). This CDR3 has 14 residues. V shed 5 bases, J shed 2 bases, and the junction held 6 bases outside the gene matches. CDR3 loop: CASSRGGPAYEQYF. As DNA, the CDR3 is TGTGCCAGCAGTCGGGGAGGGCCTGCCTACGAGCAGTACTTC.

The chain joins TRBV15 to TRBJ2-1; possibly TRBD2 for D (5 bases). The germline V gene encodes CDR1 LNHNV and CDR2 YYDKDF (reference sequence). V was shortened by 5 bases and J by 4 bases, with 12 bases between the two germline ends. This CDR3 spans 14 amino acids. CDR3 sequence (DNA): TGTGCCACCAGCTTCCAGCGGTCTTACAATGAGCAGTTCTTC. Its protein product is CATSFQRSYNEQFF.

The CDR3 bases are TGTGCCAGCAGCCCAGGTGAGAACACTGAAGCTTTCTTT. It specifies CASSPGENTEAFF. The J gene is TRBJ1-1, the V gene TRBV5-8, with D unclear. The length of the CDR3 is 13 residues. CDR1 and CDR2 (germline): SGHTS, YDEGEE. The V and J ends lost 4 bases and 1 base respectively, with 8 bases between them.

CDR3 loop: CASSFRSRGLTDTQYF. The CDR3 coding sequence is TGTGCCAGCAGTTTTCGTTCCAGGGGGCTAACAGATACGCAGTATTTT. The rearrangement joins TRBV27 to TRBJ2-3; TRBD1 matches 8 bases. CDR3 length: 16 amino acids. Trimming cost V 3 bases and J 3 bases; bases outside gene matches: 8. The V gene's germline CDR1 is MNHEY and CDR2 SMNVEV (reference sequence).

Comment on this clone: Distinct nucleotide sequences in the sample also encode this CDR3. V is TRBV5-1 and J is TRBJ1-1, with D possibly being TRBD1 (5 bases). Germline-derived CDR1 and CDR2 are SGHRS and YFSETQ. CDR3 size: 13 residues. Trimming removed 4 bases at V and 1 base at J, with 8 bases between. The CDR3: CASSETGNTEAFF. The CDR3 region has the DNA TGCGCCAGCAGCGAAACAGGGAACACTGAAGCTTTCTTT.

The chain couples TRBV18 to TRBJ2-2, with D hard to call. This CDR3 spans 16 amino acids. Germline V gene data show CDR1 as KGHSH and CDR2 as LQKENI. V dropped 4 bases and J dropped 1 base, with 13 bases sitting between them. CDR3 bases: TGTGCCAGCTCACTCTATCCGGGTCAGAACACCGGGGAGCTGTTTTTT. It encodes CASSLYPGQNTGELFF.

The rearrangement joins TRBV10-3 to TRBJ1-6, with 9 bases matching TRBD1. This CDR3 has 14 residues. The J segment lost 7 bases and the V segment lost 8 bases, leaving 6 bases of the junction unmatched. Germline values: CDR1 ENHRY, CDR2 SYGVKD. CDR3 coding DNA: TGTGCCATCGGAAAGACAGGGGGGAATTCACCCCTCCACTTT. Protein product: CAIGKTGGNSPLHF.

The chain employs TRBV5-4 and TRBJ1-1; 8 bases line up with TRBD1. V lost 4 bases and J lost 1; bases outside the gene matches: 3. The CDR3 contains 14 residues. CDR1 is SGHNT and CDR2 is YYREEE in the germline V gene (reference sequence). CDR3 residues: CASSAGTGNTEAFF. The CDR3 DNA reads TGTGCCAGCAGCGCAGGGACAGGGAACACTGAAGCTTTCTTT.

This clone was detected once. The gene calls are TRBV4-3 and TRBJ1-2, with D possibly being TRBD1 (5 bases). The germline V gene encodes CDR1 LGHNA and CDR2 YSLEER. The V gene lost 4 bases and the J gene lost 4 bases, with 16 bases spanning the gap. This CDR3 is built from 15 residues. CDR3 nucleotides: TGCGCCAGCAGCCTAGAACCGGGGGGTGGCTATGGCTACACCTTC. This translates into CASSLEPGGGYGYTF.

This rearrangement joins TRBV7-8 to TRBJ1-6; D possibly corresponds to TRBD1 (5 bases). Looked up from germline, CDR1 is SGHVS and CDR2 is FQNEAQ. The V gene lost 5 bases and the J gene lost 13 bases, with 21 bases spanning the gap. This CDR3 is 15 amino acids long. The CDR3 region is CASSLLGDSHSPLHF. CDR3 bases: TGTGCCAGCAGCCTACTGGGGGACTCGCACTCCCCCCTCCACTTT.